The entry that follows covers one T cell receptor beta chain sequence. These data come from a study of blood T cell repertoires in COVID-19. In the study overall: The cDNA or gDNA used as material had been derived from T cells, B-cell-depleted T cells, or PBMCs.

Germline V gene lookup returns CDR1 SEHNR and CDR2 FQNEAQ (reference sequence). V shed 5 bases and J shed 0 bases, with 11 bases lying between them. The CDR3 sequence is 16 residues long. This table comes from immunoSEQ multiplex PCR, and its TCRdb copy is limited to in-frame clones, with some not included. The table records 74,000 or so clones, around 87% of them present only once. V and J are TRBV7-9 and TRBJ1-6; the D is unclear. The sequenced material came from peripheral blood. This sequence originates from a man between 45 and 60 years old with acute or convalescent COVID-19. The DNA for the CDR3 is TGTGCCAGCAGCCAACCCGGGAGCTCCTATAATTCACCCCTCCACTTT. Translated, it gives CASSQPGSSYNSPLHF.